This TCR beta chain came from a study of blood T cell repertoires in COVID-19. This clone occurred once. Measured with immunoSEQ multiplex PCR; TCRdb has only the in-frame clones, and not every one. The repertoire holds a few hundred thousand clones, around nine tenths seen once, with under 1.2% in the top ten. The CDR3 runs 12 residues. The J segment lost 6 bases and the V segment lost 4 bases, leaving 2 bases of the junction unmatched. Germline V gene sequence: CDR1 LGHDT, CDR2 YNNKEL (reference sequence). The receptor was derived from a woman under 40 who had been exposed to COVID-19. Sequencing input: PBMCs or T cells enriched from blood (not recorded which). This chain uses TRBV3-1 (or the pseudogene TRBV3-2) with TRBJ2-7, with 8 bases that match TRBD1. CDR3 in amino acids: CASSPGGFEQYF. Here the CDR3 DNA reads TGTGCCAGCAGCCCAGGGGGCTTCGAGCAGTACTTC.